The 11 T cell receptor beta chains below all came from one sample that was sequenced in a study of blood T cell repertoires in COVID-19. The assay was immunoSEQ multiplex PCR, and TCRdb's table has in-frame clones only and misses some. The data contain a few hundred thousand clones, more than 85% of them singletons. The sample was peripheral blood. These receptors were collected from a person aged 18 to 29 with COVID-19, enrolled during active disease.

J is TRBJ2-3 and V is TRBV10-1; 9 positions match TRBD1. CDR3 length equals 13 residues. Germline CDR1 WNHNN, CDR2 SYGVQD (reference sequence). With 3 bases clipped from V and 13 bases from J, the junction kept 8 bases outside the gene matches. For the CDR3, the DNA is TGCGCCAGCAGTGATTTTAATGGACAGGGGAAGTATTTT. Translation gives CASSDFNGQGKYF.

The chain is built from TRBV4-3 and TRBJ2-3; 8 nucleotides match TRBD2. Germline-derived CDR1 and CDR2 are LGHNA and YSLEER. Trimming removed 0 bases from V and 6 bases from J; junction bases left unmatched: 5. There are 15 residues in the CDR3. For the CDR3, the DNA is TGCGCCAGCAGCCAAGACACGGGGGGGGCGGATACGCAGTATTTT. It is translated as CASSQDTGGADTQYF.

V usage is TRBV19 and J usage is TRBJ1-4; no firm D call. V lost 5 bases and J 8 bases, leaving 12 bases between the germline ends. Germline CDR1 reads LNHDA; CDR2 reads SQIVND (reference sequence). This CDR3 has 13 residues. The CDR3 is CASSAGSGEKLFF. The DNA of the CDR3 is TGTGCCAGTAGTGCGGGCTCGGGAGAAAAACTGTTTTTT. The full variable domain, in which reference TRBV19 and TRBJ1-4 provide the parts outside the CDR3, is DGGITQSPKYLFRKEGQNVTLSCEQNLNHDAMYWYRQDPGQGLRLIYYSQIVNDFQKGDIAEGYSVSREKKESFPLTVTSAQKNPTAFYLCASSAGSGEKLFFGSGTQLSVL.

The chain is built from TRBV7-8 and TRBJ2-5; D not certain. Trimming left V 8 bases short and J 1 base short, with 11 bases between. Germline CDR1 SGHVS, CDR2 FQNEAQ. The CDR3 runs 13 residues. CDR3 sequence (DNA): TGTGCCAGCGGCCGCTACGGCCAAGAGACCCAGTACTTC. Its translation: CASGRYGQETQYF.

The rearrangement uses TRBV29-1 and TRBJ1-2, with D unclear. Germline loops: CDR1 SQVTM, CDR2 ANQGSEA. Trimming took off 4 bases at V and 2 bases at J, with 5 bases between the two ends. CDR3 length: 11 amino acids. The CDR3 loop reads CSVVQNYGYTF. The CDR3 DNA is TGCAGCGTTGTTCAGAACTATGGCTACACCTTC.

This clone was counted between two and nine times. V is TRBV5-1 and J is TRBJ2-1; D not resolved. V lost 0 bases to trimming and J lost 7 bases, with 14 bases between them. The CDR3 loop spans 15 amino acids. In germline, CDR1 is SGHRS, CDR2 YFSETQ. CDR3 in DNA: TGCGCCAGCAGCTTGGTGGGTAGTGAGGTTAATGAGCAGTTCTTC. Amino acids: CASSLVGSEVNEQFF.

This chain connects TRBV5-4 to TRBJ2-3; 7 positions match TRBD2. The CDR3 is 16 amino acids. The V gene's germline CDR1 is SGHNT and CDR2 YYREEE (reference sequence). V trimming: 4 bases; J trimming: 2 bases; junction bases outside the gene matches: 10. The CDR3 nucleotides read TGTGCCAGCAGCCGGCGGGAGACCCGTTTCACAGATACGCAGTATTTT. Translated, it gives CASSRRETRFTDTQYF.

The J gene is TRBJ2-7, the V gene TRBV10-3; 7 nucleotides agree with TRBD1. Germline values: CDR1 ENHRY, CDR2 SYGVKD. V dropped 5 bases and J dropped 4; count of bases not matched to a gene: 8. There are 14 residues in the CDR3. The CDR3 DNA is TGTGCCATCAGTTCACTCTCGGGACAGTACGAGCAGTACTTC. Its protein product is CAISSLSGQYEQYF.

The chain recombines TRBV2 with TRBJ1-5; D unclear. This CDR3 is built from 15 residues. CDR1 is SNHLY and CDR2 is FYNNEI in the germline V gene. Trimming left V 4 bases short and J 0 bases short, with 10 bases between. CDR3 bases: TGTGCCAGCAGTGGGGTTTCGGGTAGCAATCAGCCCCAGCATTTT. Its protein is CASSGVSGSNQPQHF.

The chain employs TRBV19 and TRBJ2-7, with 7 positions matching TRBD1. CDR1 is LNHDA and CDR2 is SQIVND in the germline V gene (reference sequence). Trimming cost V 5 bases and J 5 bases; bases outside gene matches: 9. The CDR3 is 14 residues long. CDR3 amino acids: CASSLTTGLNEQYF. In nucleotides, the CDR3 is TGTGCCAGTAGTCTAACGACAGGGTTGAACGAGCAGTACTTC.

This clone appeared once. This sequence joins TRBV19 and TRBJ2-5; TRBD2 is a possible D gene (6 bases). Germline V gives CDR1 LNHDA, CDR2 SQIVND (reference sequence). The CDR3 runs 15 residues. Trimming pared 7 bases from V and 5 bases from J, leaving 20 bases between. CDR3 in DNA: TGTGCCAGTACTCCGAGTCAGGCAGGGAGGGAGACCCAGTACTTC. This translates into CASTPSQAGRETQYF.